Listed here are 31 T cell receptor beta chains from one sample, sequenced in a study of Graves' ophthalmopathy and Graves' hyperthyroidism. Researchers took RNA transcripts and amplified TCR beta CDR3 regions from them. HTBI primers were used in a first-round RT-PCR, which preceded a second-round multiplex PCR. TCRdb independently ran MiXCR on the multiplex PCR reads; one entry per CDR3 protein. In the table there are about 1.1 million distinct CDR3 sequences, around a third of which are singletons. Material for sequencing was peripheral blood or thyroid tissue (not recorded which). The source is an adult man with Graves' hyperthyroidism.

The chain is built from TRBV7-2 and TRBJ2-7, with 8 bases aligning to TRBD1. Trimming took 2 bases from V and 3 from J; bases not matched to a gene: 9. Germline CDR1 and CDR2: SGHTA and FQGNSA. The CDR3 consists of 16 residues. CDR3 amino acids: CASSLSQAGGGYEQYF. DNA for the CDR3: TGTGCCAGCAGCTTATCCCAGGCAGGGGGCGGCTACGAGCAGTACTTC.

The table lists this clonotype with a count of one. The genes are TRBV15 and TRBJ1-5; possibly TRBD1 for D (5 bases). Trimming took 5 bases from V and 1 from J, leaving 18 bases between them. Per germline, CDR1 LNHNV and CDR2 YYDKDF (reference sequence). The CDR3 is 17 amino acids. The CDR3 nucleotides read TGTGCCACCAGCCCCGGGACTAGCGGGAGAAGCAATCAGCCCCAGCATTTT. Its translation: CATSPGTSGRSNQPQHF.

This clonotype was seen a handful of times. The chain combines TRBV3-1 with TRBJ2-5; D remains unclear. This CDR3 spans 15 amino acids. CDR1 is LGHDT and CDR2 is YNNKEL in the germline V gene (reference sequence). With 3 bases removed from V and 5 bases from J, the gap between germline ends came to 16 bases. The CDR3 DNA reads TGTGCCAGCAGCCAGGCCACCCCCAAGGCCGAGACCCAGTACTTC. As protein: CASSQATPKAETQYF.

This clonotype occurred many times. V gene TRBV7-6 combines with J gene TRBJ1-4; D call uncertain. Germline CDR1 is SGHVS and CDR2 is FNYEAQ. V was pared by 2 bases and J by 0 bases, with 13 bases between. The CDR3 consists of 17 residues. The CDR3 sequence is CASSLSGQSATNEKLFF. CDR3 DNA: TGTGCCAGCAGCTTAAGTGGGCAGTCAGCAACTAATGAAAAACTGTTTTTT. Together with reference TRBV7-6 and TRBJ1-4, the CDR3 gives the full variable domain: GAGVSQSPRYKVTKRGQDVALRCDPISGHVSLYWYRQALGQGPEFLTYFNYEAQQDKSGLPNDRFSAERPEGSISTLTIQRTEQRDSAMYRCASSLSGQSATNEKLFFGSGTQLSVL.

The CDR3 nucleotides are TGTGCCAGCAGCCCGATTGTAGCGGGGGGTTTCAATGAGCAGTTCTTC. As protein: CASSPIVAGGFNEQFF. This sequence joins TRBV7-2 and TRBJ2-1; 10 nucleotides align to TRBD2. This CDR3 has 16 amino acids. The J segment lost 6 bases and the V segment lost 5 bases, leaving 10 bases of the junction unmatched. CDR1 and CDR2 from the germline V gene are SGHTA and FQGNSA. Supplemented by reference TRBV7-2 and TRBJ2-1, the full variable domain reads GAGVSQSPSNKVTEKGKDVELRCDPISGHTALYWYRQSLGQGLEFLIYFQGNSAPDKSGLPSDRFSAERTGGSVSTLTIQRTQQEDSAVYLCASSPIVAGGFNEQFFGPGTRLTVL.

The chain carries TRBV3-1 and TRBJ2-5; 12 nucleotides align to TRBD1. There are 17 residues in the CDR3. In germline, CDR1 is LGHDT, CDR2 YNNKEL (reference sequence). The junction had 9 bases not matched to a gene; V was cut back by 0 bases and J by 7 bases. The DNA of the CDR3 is TGTGCCAGCAGCCAAGAAATTGGGACAGGGGGCGAAGGGACCCAGTACTTC. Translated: CASSQEIGTGGEGTQYF.

The CDR3 reads CSARTTGQTNSPLHF. The CDR3 DNA reads as TGCAGTGCTAGGACTACGGGACAGACAAATTCACCCCTCCACTTT. The chain employs TRBV20-1 and TRBJ1-6; 7 bases agree with TRBD1. This CDR3 has 15 amino acids. The V gene's germline CDR1 is DFQATT and CDR2 SNEGSKA (reference sequence). V lost 3 bases and J lost 7; bases outside the gene matches: 9.

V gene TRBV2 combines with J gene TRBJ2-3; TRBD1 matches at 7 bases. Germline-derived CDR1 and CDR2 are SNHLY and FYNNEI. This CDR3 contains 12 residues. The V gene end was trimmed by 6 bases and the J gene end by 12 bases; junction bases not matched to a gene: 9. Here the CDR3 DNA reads TGTGCCAGCAGCGGAGACAGGGTAGCACAGTATTTT. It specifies CASSGDRVAQYF.

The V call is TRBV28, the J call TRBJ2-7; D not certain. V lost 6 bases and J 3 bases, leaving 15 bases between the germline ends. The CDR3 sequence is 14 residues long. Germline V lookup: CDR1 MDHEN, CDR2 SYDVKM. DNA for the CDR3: TGTGCCAGCAGACCAGTGGGTTATGACTACGAGCAGTACTTC. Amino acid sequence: CASRPVGYDYEQYF.

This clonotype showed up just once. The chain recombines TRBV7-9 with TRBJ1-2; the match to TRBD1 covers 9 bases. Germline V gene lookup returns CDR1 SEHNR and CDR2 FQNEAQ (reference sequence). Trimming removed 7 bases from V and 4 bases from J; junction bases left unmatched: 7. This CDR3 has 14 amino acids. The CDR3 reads CASTGQGLIYGYTF. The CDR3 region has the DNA TGTGCCAGCACCGGACAGGGGCTTATCTATGGCTACACCTTC. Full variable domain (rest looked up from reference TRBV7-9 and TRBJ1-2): DTGVSQNPRHKITKRGQNVTFRCDPISEHNRLYWYRQTLGQGPEFLTYFQNEAQLEKSRLLSDRFSAERPKGSFSTLEIQRTEQGDSAMYLCASTGQGLIYGYTFGSGTRLTVV.

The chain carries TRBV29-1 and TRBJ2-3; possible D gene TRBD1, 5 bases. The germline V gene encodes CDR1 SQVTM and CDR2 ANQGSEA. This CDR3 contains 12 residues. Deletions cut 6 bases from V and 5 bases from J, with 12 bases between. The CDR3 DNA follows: TGCAGCGTAATACCCCAGGGAGATACGCAGTATTTT. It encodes CSVIPQGDTQYF.

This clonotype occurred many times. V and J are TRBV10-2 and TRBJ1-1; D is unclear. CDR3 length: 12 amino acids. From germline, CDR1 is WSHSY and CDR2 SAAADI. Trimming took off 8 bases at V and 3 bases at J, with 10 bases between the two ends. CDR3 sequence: CASARLDTEAFF. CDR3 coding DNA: TGCGCCAGCGCTCGGTTGGACACTGAAGCTTTCTTT.

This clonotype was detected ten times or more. The CDR3 loop is CASSLAQGSHEQYF. CDR3 sequence (DNA): TGTGCCAGCAGCTTAGCGCAGGGATCCCACGAGCAGTACTTC. V gene TRBV7-2 combines with J gene TRBJ2-7; possibly TRBD1 for D (5 bases). Trimming removed 0 bases at V and 5 bases at J, with 11 bases between. Germline V CDR1 and CDR2: SGHTA, FQGNSA. The CDR3 runs 14 residues.

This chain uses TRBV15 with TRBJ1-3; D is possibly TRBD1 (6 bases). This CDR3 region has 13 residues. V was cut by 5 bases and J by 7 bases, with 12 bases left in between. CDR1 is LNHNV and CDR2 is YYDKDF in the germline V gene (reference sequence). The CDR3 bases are TGTGCCACCAGCGGGGGGGGGCCGAACACCATATATTTT. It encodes CATSGGGPNTIYF. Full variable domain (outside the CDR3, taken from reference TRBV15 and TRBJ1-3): DAMVIQNPRYQVTQFGKPVTLSCSQTLNHNVMYWYQQKSSQAPKLLFHYYDKDFNNEADTPDNFQSRRPNTSFCFLDIRSPGLGDTAMYLCATSGGGPNTIYFGEGSWLTVV.

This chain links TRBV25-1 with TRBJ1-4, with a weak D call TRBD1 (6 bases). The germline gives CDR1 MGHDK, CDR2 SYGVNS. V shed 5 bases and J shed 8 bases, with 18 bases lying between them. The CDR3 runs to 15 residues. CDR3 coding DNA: TGTGCCAGCAGTCCAACGTCCAGGGGTGAGGAAAAACTGTTTTTT. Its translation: CASSPTSRGEEKLFF.

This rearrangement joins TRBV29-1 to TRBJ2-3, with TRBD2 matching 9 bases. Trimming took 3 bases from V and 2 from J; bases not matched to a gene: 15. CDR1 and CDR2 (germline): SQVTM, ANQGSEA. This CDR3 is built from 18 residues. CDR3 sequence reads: CSVDRLAGWWADTDTQYF. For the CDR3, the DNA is TGCAGCGTTGATCGCCTAGCGGGATGGTGGGCTGACACAGATACGCAGTATTTT.

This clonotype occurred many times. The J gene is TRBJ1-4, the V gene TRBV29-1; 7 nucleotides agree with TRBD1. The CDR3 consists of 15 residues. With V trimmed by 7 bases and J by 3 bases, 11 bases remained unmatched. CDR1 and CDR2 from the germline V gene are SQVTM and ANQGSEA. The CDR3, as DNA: TGCAGCGCGATTCAGCCGGGACAGTCTAATGAAAAACTGTTTTTT. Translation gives CSAIQPGQSNEKLFF.

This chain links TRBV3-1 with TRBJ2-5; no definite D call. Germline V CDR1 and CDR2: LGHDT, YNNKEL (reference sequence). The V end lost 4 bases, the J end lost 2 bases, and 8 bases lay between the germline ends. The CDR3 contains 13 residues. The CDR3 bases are TGTGCCAGCAGCCCACCCCCACAAGAGACCCAGTACTTC. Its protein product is CASSPPPQETQYF.

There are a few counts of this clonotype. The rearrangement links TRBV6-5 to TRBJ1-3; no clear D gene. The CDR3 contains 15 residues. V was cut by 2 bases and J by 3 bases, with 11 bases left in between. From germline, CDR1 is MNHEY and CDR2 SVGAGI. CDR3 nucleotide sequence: TGTGCCAGCAGTTACGGCGGGGTGGTTGGAAACACCATATATTTT. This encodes CASSYGGVVGNTIYF.

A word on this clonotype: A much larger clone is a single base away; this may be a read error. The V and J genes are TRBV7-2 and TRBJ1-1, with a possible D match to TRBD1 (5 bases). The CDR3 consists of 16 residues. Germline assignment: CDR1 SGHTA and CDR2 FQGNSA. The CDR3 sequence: CASSPSRGFVRTEASF. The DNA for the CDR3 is TGTGCCAGCAGCCCCTCCCGGGGGTTTGTGAGGACTGAAGCTTCCTTT.

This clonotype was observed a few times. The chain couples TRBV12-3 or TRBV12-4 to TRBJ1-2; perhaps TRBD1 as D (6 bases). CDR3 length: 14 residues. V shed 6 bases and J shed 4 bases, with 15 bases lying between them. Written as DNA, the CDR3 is TGTGCCAGCAGCGTAACAGGGCTCCTCTATGGCTACACCTTC. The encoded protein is CASSVTGLLYGYTF.

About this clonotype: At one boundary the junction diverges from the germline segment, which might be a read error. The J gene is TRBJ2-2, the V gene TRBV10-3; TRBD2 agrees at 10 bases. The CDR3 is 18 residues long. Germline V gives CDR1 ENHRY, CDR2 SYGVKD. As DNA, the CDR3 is TGTGCCATCAGTCAAGGTGCCCCTAGCGGGGGTAACACCGGGGAGCTGCTTTTT. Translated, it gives CAISQGAPSGGNTGELLF.

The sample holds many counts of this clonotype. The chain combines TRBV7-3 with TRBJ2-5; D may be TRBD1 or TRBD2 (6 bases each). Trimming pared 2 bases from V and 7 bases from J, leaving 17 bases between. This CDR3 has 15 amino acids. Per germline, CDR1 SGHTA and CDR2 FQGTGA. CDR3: CASSLSGQPGATQYF. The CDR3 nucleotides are TGTGCCAGCAGCTTATCCGGACAGCCGGGGGCGACCCAGTACTTC.

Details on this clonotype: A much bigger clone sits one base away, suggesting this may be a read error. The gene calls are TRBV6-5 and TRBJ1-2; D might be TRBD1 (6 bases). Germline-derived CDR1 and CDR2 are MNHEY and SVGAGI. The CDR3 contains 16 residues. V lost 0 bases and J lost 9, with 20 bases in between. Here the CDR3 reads CASSYSATGTRARYTF. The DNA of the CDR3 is TGTGCCAGCAGTTACTCGGCCACCGGGACAAGGGCGCGCTACACCTTC.

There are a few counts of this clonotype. The CDR3 nucleotides are TGTGCCAGCAGCCCCCTGAGGCAGACCCAGTACTTC. Translated, it gives CASSPLRQTQYF. The J gene is TRBJ2-5, the V gene TRBV7-9; D call uncertain. Trimming removed 5 bases from V and 6 bases from J, with 10 bases in between. The CDR3 contains 12 residues. Germline CDR1 and CDR2: SEHNR and FQNEAQ (reference sequence).

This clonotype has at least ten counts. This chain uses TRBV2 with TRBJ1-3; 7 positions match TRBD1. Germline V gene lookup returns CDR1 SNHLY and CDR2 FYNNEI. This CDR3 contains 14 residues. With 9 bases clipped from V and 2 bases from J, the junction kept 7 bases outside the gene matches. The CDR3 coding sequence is TGTGCCAGACAACAGGGGAAGGCTGGAAACACCATATATTTT. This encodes CARQQGKAGNTIYF.

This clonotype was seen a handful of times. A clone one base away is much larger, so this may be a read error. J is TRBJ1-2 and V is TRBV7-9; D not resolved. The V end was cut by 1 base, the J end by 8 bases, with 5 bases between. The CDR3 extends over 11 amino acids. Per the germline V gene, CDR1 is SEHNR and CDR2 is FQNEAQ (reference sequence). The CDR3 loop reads CASSLDEGYTF. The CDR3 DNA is TGTGCCAGCAGCTTAGATGAGGGCTACACCTTC.

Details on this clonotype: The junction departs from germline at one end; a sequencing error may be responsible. CDR3 sequence: CAGSHGLEGFF. The CDR3 DNA reads TGTGCCGGCAGCCATGGCCTCGAAGGTTTCTTT. The rearrangement joins TRBV7-2 to TRBJ1-1; no clear D gene. The CDR3 totals 11 residues. Looked up from germline, CDR1 is SGHTA and CDR2 is FQGNSA.

The CDR3 region has the DNA TGTGCCAGCAGCTTAGAGTCGCGGACAGCCCGCCGGAGGGATGAAAAACTGTTTTTT. Protein: CASSLESRTARRRDEKLFF. This rearrangement joins TRBV7-8 to TRBJ1-4; D may be TRBD1 (6 bases). This CDR3 has 19 residues. The V gene lost 1 base and the J gene lost 6 bases, with 24 bases spanning the gap. Per the germline V gene, CDR1 is SGHVS and CDR2 is FQNEAQ.

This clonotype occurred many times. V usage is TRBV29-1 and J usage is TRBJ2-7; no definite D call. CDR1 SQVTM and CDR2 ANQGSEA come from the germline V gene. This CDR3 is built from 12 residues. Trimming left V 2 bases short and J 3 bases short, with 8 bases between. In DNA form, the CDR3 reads TGCAGCGTTGAACTGGGGTACTACGAGCAGTACTTC. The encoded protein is CSVELGYYEQYF.

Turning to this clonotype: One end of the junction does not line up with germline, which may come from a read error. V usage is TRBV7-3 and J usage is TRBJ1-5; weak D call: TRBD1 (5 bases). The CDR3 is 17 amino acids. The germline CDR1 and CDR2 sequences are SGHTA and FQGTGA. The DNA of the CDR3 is TGCGCCAGCAGCCAAGATACGATGTTATCCAGGGATCAGCCCCAGCATTTT. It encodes CASSQDTMLSRDQPQHF.